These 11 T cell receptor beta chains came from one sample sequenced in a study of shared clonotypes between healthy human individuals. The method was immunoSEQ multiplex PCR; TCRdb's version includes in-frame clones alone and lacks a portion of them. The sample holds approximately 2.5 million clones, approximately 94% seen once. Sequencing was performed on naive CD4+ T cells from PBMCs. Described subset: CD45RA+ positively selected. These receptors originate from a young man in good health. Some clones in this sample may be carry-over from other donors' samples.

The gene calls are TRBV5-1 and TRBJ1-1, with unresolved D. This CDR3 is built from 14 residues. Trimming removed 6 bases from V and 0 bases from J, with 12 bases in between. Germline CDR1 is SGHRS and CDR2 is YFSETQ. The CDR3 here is CASTLGILNTEAFF. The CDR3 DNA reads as TGCGCCAGCACCCTAGGAATTTTGAACACTGAAGCTTTCTTT.

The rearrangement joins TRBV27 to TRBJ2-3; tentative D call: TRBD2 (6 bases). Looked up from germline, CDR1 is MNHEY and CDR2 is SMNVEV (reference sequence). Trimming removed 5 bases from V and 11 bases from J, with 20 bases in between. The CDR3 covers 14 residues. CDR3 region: CASSPTRLVSKQYF. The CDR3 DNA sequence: TGTGCCAGCAGTCCGACCCGACTAGTATCTAAGCAGTATTTT.

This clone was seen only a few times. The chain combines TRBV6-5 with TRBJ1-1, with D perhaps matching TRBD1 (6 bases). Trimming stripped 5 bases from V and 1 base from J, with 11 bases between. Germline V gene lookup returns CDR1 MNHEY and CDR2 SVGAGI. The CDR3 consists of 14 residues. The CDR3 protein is CASSTQTGNTEAFF. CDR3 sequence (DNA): TGTGCCAGCAGTACCCAGACAGGGAACACTGAAGCTTTCTTT.

The CDR3 reads CASSPLLAGRTDTQYF. DNA of the CDR3: TGCGCCAGCAGCCCCCTGTTAGCGGGACGCACAGATACGCAGTATTTT. The chain couples TRBV5-1 to TRBJ2-3; 8 bases line up with TRBD2. With V trimmed by 4 bases and J by 1 base, 8 bases remained unmatched. Germline CDR1 and CDR2: SGHRS and YFSETQ. The CDR3 runs 16 residues. Together with reference TRBV5-1 and TRBJ2-3, the CDR3 gives the full variable domain: KAGVTQTPRYLIKTRGQQVTLSCSPISGHRSVSWYQQTPGQGLQFLFEYFSETQRNKGNFPGRFSGRQFSNSRSEMNVSTLELGDSALYLCASSPLLAGRTDTQYFGPGTRLTVL.

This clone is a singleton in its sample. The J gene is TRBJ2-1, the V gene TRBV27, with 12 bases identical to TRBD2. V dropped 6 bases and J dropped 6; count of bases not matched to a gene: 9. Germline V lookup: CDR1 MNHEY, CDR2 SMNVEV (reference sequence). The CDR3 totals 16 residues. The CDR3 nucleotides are TGTGCCAGCAGATCGATGGGACTAGCGGGCCGCAATGAGCAGTTCTTC. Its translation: CASRSMGLAGRNEQFF.

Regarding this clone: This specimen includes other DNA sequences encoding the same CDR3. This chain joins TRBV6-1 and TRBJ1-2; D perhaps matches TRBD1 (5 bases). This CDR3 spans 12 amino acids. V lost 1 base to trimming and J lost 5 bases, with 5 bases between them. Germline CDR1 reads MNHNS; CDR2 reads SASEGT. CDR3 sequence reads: CASSEEGYGYTF. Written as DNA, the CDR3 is TGTGCCAGCAGTGAAGAGGGGTATGGCTACACCTTC.

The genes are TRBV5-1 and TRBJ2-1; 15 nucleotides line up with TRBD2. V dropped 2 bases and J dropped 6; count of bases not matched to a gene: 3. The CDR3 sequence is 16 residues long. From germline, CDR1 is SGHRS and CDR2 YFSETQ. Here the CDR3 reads CASSFGLAGGPNEQFF. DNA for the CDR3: TGCGCCAGCAGCTTCGGACTAGCGGGAGGGCCCAATGAGCAGTTCTTC. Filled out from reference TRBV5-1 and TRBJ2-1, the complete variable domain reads KAGVTQTPRYLIKTRGQQVTLSCSPISGHRSVSWYQQTPGQGLQFLFEYFSETQRNKGNFPGRFSGRQFSNSRSEMNVSTLELGDSALYLCASSFGLAGGPNEQFFGPGTRLTVL.

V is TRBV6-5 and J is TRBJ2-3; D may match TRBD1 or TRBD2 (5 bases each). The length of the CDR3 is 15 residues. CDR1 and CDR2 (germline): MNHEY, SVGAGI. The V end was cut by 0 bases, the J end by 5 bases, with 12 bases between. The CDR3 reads CASSYSGAYGDTQYF. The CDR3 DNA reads TGTGCCAGCAGTTACTCCGGGGCATATGGAGATACGCAGTATTTT.

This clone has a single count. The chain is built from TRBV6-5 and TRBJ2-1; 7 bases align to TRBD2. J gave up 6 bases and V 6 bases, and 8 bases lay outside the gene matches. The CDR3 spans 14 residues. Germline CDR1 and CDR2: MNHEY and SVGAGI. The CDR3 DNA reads TGTGCCAGCAGCACCTCCAGCGGGATCAATGAGCAGTTCTTC. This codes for CASSTSSGINEQFF.

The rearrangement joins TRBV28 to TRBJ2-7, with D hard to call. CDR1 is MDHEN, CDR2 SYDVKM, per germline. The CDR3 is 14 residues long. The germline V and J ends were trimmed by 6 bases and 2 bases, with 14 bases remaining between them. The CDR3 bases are TGTGCCAGCAGCCTGACCCCCGATCCCTACGAGCAGTACTTC. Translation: CASSLTPDPYEQYF.

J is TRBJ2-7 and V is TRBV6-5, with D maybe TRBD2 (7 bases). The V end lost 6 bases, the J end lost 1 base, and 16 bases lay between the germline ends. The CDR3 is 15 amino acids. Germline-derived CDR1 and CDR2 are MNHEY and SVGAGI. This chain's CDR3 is CASRGGGSGSYEQYF. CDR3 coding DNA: TGTGCCAGCAGGGGGGGCGGGAGTGGGTCCTACGAGCAGTACTTC.